This T cell receptor (beta chain) is drawn from a study of T-cell reconstitution after alpha-beta-depleted transplantation in children. Broader study findings: After transplant, at about two months, alpha-beta T cells were reportedly derived from several hundred expanded graft clones. Diversity and T-cell counts at one year after transplant derived mostly from new T cells.

V shed 6 bases and J 3 bases; nucleotides not matched to a gene: 7. The CDR3 totals 13 residues. Germline V gene data show CDR1 as SQVTM and CDR2 as ANQGSEA. This clonotype was seen many times. The antigen remains unidentified. TCRbeta library construction was performed incorporating unique molecular identifiers. MiXCR was run by TCRdb on the PCR reads, yielding one entry per CDR3 protein. The sample contains about 200,000 distinct CDR3 sequences, about 7% of which appear only once. The rearrangement joins TRBV29-1 to TRBJ1-2, with 7 nucleotides matching TRBD1. The clonotype originates from a boy between 2 and 10 years old with acute lymphoblastic leukemia, due to receive a stem cell transplant. The sample was PBMCs, taken before TCRalphabeta/CD19-depleted stem cell transplant. CDR3 residues: CSVPDRVDYGYTF. In DNA, the CDR3 is TGCAGCGTACCCGACAGGGTGGACTATGGCTACACCTTC.